The 27 T cell receptor beta chains below were found in one sample sequenced in a study of blood T cell repertoires in COVID-19. The method was immunoSEQ multiplex PCR; TCRdb's version includes in-frame clones alone and lacks a portion of them. Among approximately 280,000 clones, around nine tenths were seen once, and the ten largest hold roughly an eighth. Sequencing used peripheral blood. The receptor source for this set is a woman aged 55-75 years with acute or convalescent COVID-19.

The V call is TRBV19, the J call TRBJ2-7; D perhaps matches TRBD1 (5 bases). CDR3 length equals 12 residues. With 5 bases removed from V and 4 bases from J, the gap between germline ends came to 9 bases. Germline V CDR1 and CDR2: LNHDA, SQIVND (reference sequence). This chain's CDR3 is CASSSQGYEQYF. The DNA of the CDR3 is TGTGCCAGTAGTTCCCAGGGTTACGAGCAGTACTTC.

The chain uses TRBV30 and TRBJ2-7; the match to TRBD1 covers 7 bases. V was pared by 2 bases and J by 3 bases, with 4 bases of the junction left unmatched. The CDR3 totals 13 residues. CDR1 GTSNPN and CDR2 SVGIG come from the germline V gene (reference sequence). CDR3 sequence: CAWSIGQVYEQYF. CDR3 nucleotides: TGTGCCTGGAGTATAGGACAGGTCTACGAGCAGTACTTC.

The rearrangement joins TRBV7-8 to TRBJ2-5; TRBD2 matches at 7 bases. V dropped 1 base and J dropped 5; count of bases not matched to a gene: 4. This CDR3 is 14 amino acids long. Germline CDR1 and CDR2: SGHVS and FQNEAQ. DNA for the CDR3: TGTGCCAGCAGCTTAGGTCCAGCGGGGGAGACCCAGTACTTC. This codes for CASSLGPAGETQYF.

The chain joins TRBV9 to TRBJ1-1; 8 positions agree with TRBD1. The CDR3 is made up of 15 amino acids. Germline CDR1 SGDLS, CDR2 YYNGEE. Unmatched junction bases numbered 4, after V lost 0 bases and J lost 3 bases. CDR3 bases: TGTGCCAGCAGCGTAGCGGCAGGGGGCTACACTGAAGCTTTCTTT. Translating gives CASSVAAGGYTEAFF.

The chain couples TRBV12-3 or TRBV12-4 to TRBJ2-1; D call uncertain. The CDR3 has 12 residues. The V and J ends lost 8 bases and 8 bases respectively, with 13 bases between them. The CDR3: CASLYGPHEQFF. CDR3 DNA: TGTGCCAGCCTTTACGGTCCCCATGAGCAGTTCTTC.

The CDR3 sequence is CASSLGAGSGMHNEQFF. DNA of the CDR3: TGTGCCAGCAGCTTAGGGGCGGGTAGCGGGATGCACAATGAGCAGTTCTTC. The rearrangement uses TRBV7-3 and TRBJ2-1, with 8 bases identical to TRBD2. Per the germline V gene, CDR1 is SGHTA and CDR2 is FQGTGA. The junction had 11 bases not matched to a gene; V was cut back by 2 bases and J by 5 bases. This CDR3 contains 17 residues.

The CDR3 nucleotides read TGTGCCAGCAGCAAATTACGACAGGGCCGTGAAAAACTGTTTTTT. Amino acids: CASSKLRQGREKLFF. The V call is TRBV21-1, the J call TRBJ1-4; the table's D call of TRBD1 was not tested on the DNA. TRBV21-1 is classified as a pseudogene. The CDR3 spans 15 residues.

The chain recombines TRBV7-8 with TRBJ1-3; D not certain. Looked up from germline, CDR1 is SGHVS and CDR2 is FQNEAQ. V was pared by 1 base and J by 0 bases, with 7 bases between. The CDR3 sequence is 15 residues long. The DNA of the CDR3 is TGTGCCAGCAGCTTAGAGCGGGGCTCTGGAAACACCATATATTTT. Protein sequence: CASSLERGSGNTIYF.

This clone has a single count. This chain connects TRBV28 to TRBJ1-2; 9 bases fit TRBD1. With 4 bases clipped from V and 4 bases from J, the junction kept 7 bases outside the gene matches. Per the germline V gene, CDR1 is MDHEN and CDR2 is SYDVKM. The CDR3 runs to 15 residues. CDR3 amino acids: CASSSGTGISYGYTF. The CDR3, as DNA: TGTGCCAGCAGTTCCGGGACAGGGATAAGCTATGGCTACACCTTC.

The CDR3 region has the DNA TGTGCCAGCAGCCAAAGGAGTCCTCACTACAATGAGCAGTTCTTC. Amino acid sequence: CASSQRSPHYNEQFF. J is TRBJ2-1 and V is TRBV14; the D is unclear. Germline V gene sequence: CDR1 SGHDN, CDR2 FVKESK. This CDR3 contains 15 residues. V lost 2 bases and J 3 bases, leaving 11 bases between the germline ends.

A single count supports this clone. The rearrangement joins TRBV18 to TRBJ2-7; TRBD1 agrees at 9 bases. CDR3 size: 15 residues. Looked up from germline, CDR1 is KGHSH and CDR2 is LQKENI. The V and J ends lost 0 bases and 5 bases, in that order; junction bases with no gene match: 5. CDR3 in amino acids: CASSPPGQGLHEQYF. Here the CDR3 DNA reads TGTGCCAGCTCACCACCGGGACAGGGACTCCACGAGCAGTACTTC.

The V and J genes are TRBV4-1 and TRBJ1-1, with D perhaps TRBD1 (5 bases). Germline loops: CDR1 MGHRA, CDR2 YSYEKL. V shed 7 bases and J shed 0 bases, with 12 bases lying between them. The CDR3 runs 14 residues. This CDR3 reads CASKPTVLNTEAFF. The CDR3 nucleotides read TGCGCCAGCAAACCGACAGTATTGAACACTGAAGCTTTCTTT.

This chain links TRBV7-9 with TRBJ2-7; 7 bases match TRBD2. The CDR3 runs 14 residues. Losses at the gene ends were 1 base for V and 5 bases for J; bases not matched to a gene: 5. Germline lookup yields CDR1 SEHNR and CDR2 FQNEAQ (reference sequence). The CDR3 DNA sequence: TGTGCCAGCAGCTTAGAGGGAGGGCCAAACGAGCAGTACTTC. Translation: CASSLEGGPNEQYF.

The J gene is TRBJ2-1, the V gene TRBV7-9; TRBD1 is a possible D gene (6 bases). This CDR3 region has 15 residues. Trimming removed 5 bases from V and 0 bases from J, with 11 bases in between. Germline CDR1 reads SEHNR; CDR2 reads FQNEAQ (reference sequence). In nucleotides, the CDR3 is TGTGCCAGCAGCCAACAGGGTAGCTCCTACAATGAGCAGTTCTTC. It yields the protein CASSQQGSSYNEQFF.

The rearrangement links TRBV13 to TRBJ1-5, with 7 bases that match TRBD1. Germline V gene lookup returns CDR1 PRHDT and CDR2 FYEKMQ (reference sequence). The length of the CDR3 is 17 residues. Trimming removed 5 bases from V and 0 bases from J; junction bases left unmatched: 10. This chain's CDR3 is CASSMGGTDFSNQPQHF. The CDR3 DNA is TGTGCCAGCAGCATGGGCGGGACAGATTTTAGCAATCAGCCCCAGCATTTT.

The V call is TRBV27, the J call TRBJ2-7; 8 bases align to TRBD1. From germline, CDR1 is MNHEY and CDR2 SMNVEV (reference sequence). The CDR3 is made up of 15 amino acids. V was pared by 2 bases and J by 2 bases, with 5 bases of the junction left unmatched. The CDR3 is CASSLIRQGTYEQYF. The CDR3 bases are TGTGCCAGCAGTTTAATTCGACAGGGGACCTACGAGCAGTACTTC.

The rearrangement joins TRBV29-1 to TRBJ1-3, with 10 bases lining up with TRBD1. V lost 6 bases to trimming and J lost 4 bases; unmatched junction nucleotides: 3. Germline-derived CDR1 and CDR2 are SQVTM and ANQGSEA. The CDR3 has 13 amino acids. CDR3 bases: TGCAGCGTGAGGGACAGGGGAGGAAACACCATATATTTT. Residues: CSVRDRGGNTIYF.

This clone has only a few counts. V gene TRBV5-5 combines with J gene TRBJ2-7, with D possibly being TRBD2 (6 bases). This CDR3 has 13 amino acids. Trimming removed 1 base from V and 4 bases from J, with 9 bases in between. Germline V CDR1 and CDR2: SGHKS, YYEKEE (reference sequence). DNA of the CDR3: TGTGCCAGCAGCTTGCCGGAGGGTTACGAGCAGTACTTC. Its translation: CASSLPEGYEQYF.

This chain uses TRBV12-5 with TRBJ2-7, with unresolved D. With 3 bases removed from V and 5 bases from J, the gap between germline ends came to 8 bases. The germline gives CDR1 LGHNT, CDR2 FRNRAP. The CDR3 length is 12 residues. CDR3 residues: CASGFAFNEQYF. As DNA, the CDR3 is TGTGCTAGTGGTTTCGCGTTCAACGAGCAGTACTTC. Drawing the rest from reference TRBV12-5 and TRBJ2-7, the complete variable domain is DARVTQTPRHKVTEMGQEVTMRCQPILGHNTVFWYRQTMMQGLELLAYFRNRAPLDDSGMPKDRFSAEMPDATLATLKIQPSEPRDSAVYFCASGFAFNEQYFGPGTRLTVT.

The rearrangement links TRBV15 to TRBJ2-1, with TRBD2 matching over 8 bases. Per the germline V gene, CDR1 is LNHNV and CDR2 is YYDKDF (reference sequence). Unmatched junction bases numbered 8, after V lost 9 bases and J lost 7 bases. The CDR3 has 13 residues. CDR3 sequence: CATAREDRNEQFF. CDR3 coding DNA: TGTGCCACAGCGCGGGAGGACCGGAATGAGCAGTTCTTC.

The rearrangement joins TRBV7-3 to TRBJ2-1; the D is unclear. The CDR3 spans 13 residues. With 5 bases removed from V and 4 bases from J, the gap between germline ends came to 9 bases. Germline V gene lookup returns CDR1 SGHTA and CDR2 FQGTGA. The DNA for the CDR3 is TGTGCCAGCAGCCCCACGGGTTACAATGAGCAGTTCTTC. It specifies CASSPTGYNEQFF.

The V gene is TRBV19, the J gene TRBJ2-5, with 8 nucleotides matching TRBD1. This CDR3 spans 13 amino acids. V lost 2 bases and J lost 7; bases outside the gene matches: 3. CDR1 and CDR2 from the germline V gene are LNHDA and SQIVND (reference sequence). CDR3 residues: CASSITQGATQYF. The CDR3, as DNA: TGTGCCAGTAGTATAACGCAGGGGGCGACCCAGTACTTC.

The J gene is TRBJ2-7, the V gene TRBV10-3; 11 bases fit TRBD2. Germline lookup yields CDR1 ENHRY and CDR2 SYGVKD. Losses at the gene ends were 4 bases for V and 6 bases for J; bases not matched to a gene: 14. The CDR3 consists of 17 residues. The CDR3 DNA sequence: TGTGCCATCAGTGCTCGGTTAGCGGGAGGGTCTTTTGGCGAGCAGTACTTC. Translating gives CAISARLAGGSFGEQYF.

The V and J genes are TRBV28 and TRBJ2-2, with TRBD1 identical over 7 bases. From germline, CDR1 is MDHEN and CDR2 SYDVKM. V trimming: 4 bases; J trimming: 4 bases; junction bases outside the gene matches: 6. This CDR3 is 15 amino acids long. The CDR3 here is CASSSGDRVTGELFF. The DNA for the CDR3 is TGTGCCAGCAGTTCTGGCGACAGGGTCACCGGGGAGCTGTTTTTT.

This rearrangement joins TRBV29-1 to TRBJ2-6, with 7 bases that match TRBD2. V trimming: 7 bases; J trimming: 3 bases; junction bases outside the gene matches: 3. CDR1 is SQVTM and CDR2 is ANQGSEA in the germline V gene. This CDR3 has 13 amino acids. CDR3 DNA: TGCAGCGCCGCGGGAGTTGGGGCCAACGTCCTGACTTTC. Its translation: CSAAGVGANVLTF.

The J gene is TRBJ1-2, the V gene TRBV3-1 (or the pseudogene TRBV3-2); D gene uncertain. The CDR3 has 16 residues. The germline V gene has CDR1 LGHDT and CDR2 YNNKEL (reference sequence). V was pared by 0 bases and J by 8 bases, with 19 bases between. The CDR3 region has the DNA TGTGCCAGCAGCCAAGAAGCACCGAGGAGGACGGGGGGCTACACCTTC. This gives the protein CASSQEAPRRTGGYTF.

The chain recombines TRBV9 with TRBJ2-7; TRBD1 agrees at 7 bases. Germline V CDR1 and CDR2: SGDLS, YYNGEE. Unmatched junction bases numbered 2, after V lost 0 bases and J lost 5 bases. The CDR3 contains 13 residues. Written as DNA, the CDR3 is TGTGCCAGCAGCGTAGGGGACAGCCACGAGCAGTACTTC. It translates to CASSVGDSHEQYF.